This TCR beta chain was documented in a study of T-cell memory formation after mild COVID-19. Study-wide background: TCR clusters were mostly confined to one donor each. Overall study results and limits: Some responding clones appeared in pre-infection memory, suggesting cross-reactive memory joined. Day 15 to 85 contracting clones showed balanced CD4/CD8; later expanders leaned CD4+.

Concerning this clonotype itself: The target antigen is unknown.

TCR alpha and TCR beta cDNA libraries with sample barcodes and UMIs came from 5'RACE using constant-segment primers. Each CDR3 protein is one row after TCRdb ran MiXCR on the 5' RACE reads. Here the sample spans over 450,000 distinct CDR3 sequences, just over 20% being singletons. Sequencing used PBMCs or a T cell subset sorted from them (not recorded which). This TCR derives from an adult woman who had mild COVID-19 (a few samples of this study predate the infection). Cell type and time point are not known.

CDR3 sequence: CASSQGDRGSWELFF. DNA of the CDR3: TGTGCCAGCAGCCAAGGGGACAGGGGCTCGTGGGAGCTGTTTTTT. The chain recombines TRBV3-1 with TRBJ2-2; TRBD1 agrees at 10 bases. The CDR3 runs to 15 residues. Unmatched junction bases numbered 5, after V lost 1 base and J lost 9 bases. Per the germline V gene, CDR1 is LGHDT and CDR2 is YNNKEL (reference sequence).